The sequence of this T cell receptor beta chain was determined in a study of human T cells and chemical hapten exposure. Across the study: Per-sample TCR yield variability stemmed mainly from small pooled library volume differences.

TCRdb called the RACE reads again in MiXCR, with one record for every CDR3 protein. The sample comprises 150,000 to 200,000 distinct CDR3 sequences, about 14% of which are singletons, and less than 2% rests with the top ten. In germline, CDR1 is MDHEN, CDR2 SYDVKM. V lost 4 bases and J lost 11, with 21 bases in between. The CDR3 totals 15 residues. Indicated time point: patch test 1, 2 weeks after DPC sensitization. Treatment defined: therapeutic diphenylcyclopropenone sensitization with weekly scalp DPC. Whole blood that had not been fractionated was the source of extracted total RNA. The sequenced sample was whole blood, obtained in connection with sensitization to the hapten diphenylcyclopropenone (DPC). The genes are TRBV28 and TRBJ1-5; maybe TRBD1 (5 bases). This sequence originates from a woman in her 30s with alopecia areata. Some clones in this sample may be carry-over from other donors' samples. The CDR3 loop is CASSSGRLRGKTQHF. In DNA, the CDR3 is TGTGCCAGCAGTTCGGGACGGTTGCGGGGTAAGACCCAGCATTTT.